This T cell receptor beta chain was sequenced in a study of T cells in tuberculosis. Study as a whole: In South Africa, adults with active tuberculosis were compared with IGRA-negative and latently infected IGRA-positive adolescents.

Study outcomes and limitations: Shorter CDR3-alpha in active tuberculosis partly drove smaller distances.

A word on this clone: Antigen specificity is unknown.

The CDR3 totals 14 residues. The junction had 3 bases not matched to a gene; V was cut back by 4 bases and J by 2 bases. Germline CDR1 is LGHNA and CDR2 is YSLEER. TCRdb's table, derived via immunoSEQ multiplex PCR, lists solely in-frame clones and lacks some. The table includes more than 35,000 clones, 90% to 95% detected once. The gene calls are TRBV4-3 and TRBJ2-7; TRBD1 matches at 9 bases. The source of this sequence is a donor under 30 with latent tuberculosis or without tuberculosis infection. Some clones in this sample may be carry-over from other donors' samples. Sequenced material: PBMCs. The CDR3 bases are TGCGCCAGCAGCCCGAACAGGGGGCCCTACGAGCAGTACTTC. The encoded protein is CASSPNRGPYEQYF.